Listed here are 12 T cell receptor beta chains from one sample, sequenced in a study of CD8 T cells in ankylosing spondylitis. Using its own MiXCR run on the 5' RACE reads, TCRdb lists one record per CDR3 protein. Counted here are under 300,000 distinct CDR3 sequences, around 7.8% occurring once; the ten biggest clones make up about 6.8%. The sequencing input was blood, either unsorted or a sorted T cell fraction (not recorded which). The receptors were sampled from a male donor with ankylosing spondylitis or in good health (not recorded which).

The J gene is TRBJ2-1, the V gene TRBV25-1; D not certain. The CDR3 sequence is 11 residues long. V was cut by 6 bases and J by 15 bases, with 15 bases left in between. CDR1 and CDR2 (germline): MGHDK, SYGVNS. CDR3 residues: CASSHGRFTFF. The DNA of the CDR3 is TGTGCCAGCAGCCACGGACGGTTTACGTTCTTC.

This clonotype was seen repeatedly, ten times or more. V and J are TRBV28 and TRBJ2-7; possible D gene TRBD1, 6 bases. Germline V lookup: CDR1 MDHEN, CDR2 SYDVKM. V lost 4 bases and J lost 6, with 10 bases in between. The CDR3 length is 12 residues. CDR3 nucleotides: TGTGCCAGCAGTTCCACAGGGCTCGAGCAGTACTTC. This translates into CASSSTGLEQYF.

This clonotype was seen at least ten times. The chain couples TRBV5-6 to TRBJ2-2; D gene uncertain. The germline V gene has CDR1 SGHDT and CDR2 YYEEEE. Between the trimmed V and J ends, which lost 0 bases and 1 base, there was a span of 7 bases. The CDR3 spans 15 residues. CDR3 bases: TGTGCCAGCAGCTTGGTTACCTTGAACACCGGGGAGCTGTTTTTT. It is translated as CASSLVTLNTGELFF. Drawing the rest from reference TRBV5-6 and TRBJ2-2, the complete variable domain is DAGVTQSPTHLIKTRGQQVTLRCSPKSGHDTVSWYQQALGQGPQFIFQYYEEEERQRGNFPDRFSGHQFPNYSSELNVNALLLGDSALYLCASSLVTLNTGELFFGEGSRLTVL.

The chain uses TRBV7-9 and TRBJ2-7; 7 positions agree with TRBD2. V lost 2 bases, J lost 2 bases, and 9 bases stayed unmatched. Germline loops: CDR1 SEHNR, CDR2 FQNEAQ (reference sequence). The CDR3 runs 16 residues. This chain's CDR3 is CASSLSGGGLAYEQYF. In nucleotides, the CDR3 is TGTGCCAGCAGCTTATCGGGAGGCGGGTTGGCCTACGAGCAGTACTTC.

The sample holds many counts of this clonotype. This chain connects TRBV29-1 to TRBJ2-3; D tentatively reads TRBD1 or TRBD2 (5 bases each). This CDR3 is built from 14 residues. CDR1 is SQVTM, CDR2 ANQGSEA, per germline. V was shortened by 2 bases and J by 5 bases, with 14 bases between the two germline ends. CDR3 DNA: TGCAGCGTTGAATTTCTGGGACCCCAAGATACGCAGTATTTT. Its protein is CSVEFLGPQDTQYF.

This clonotype was observed at least ten times. The chain recombines TRBV7-9 with TRBJ1-5, with D uncertain. Trimming stripped 1 base from V and 8 bases from J, with 6 bases between. This CDR3 comprises 12 residues. Germline V gives CDR1 SEHNR, CDR2 FQNEAQ (reference sequence). In DNA, the CDR3 is TGTGCCAGCAGCTTAGGGATGGAGCCCCAGCATTTT. Translated, it gives CASSLGMEPQHF.

This clonotype was counted ten times or more. This chain uses TRBV20-1 with TRBJ1-1; no clear D. Germline-derived CDR1 and CDR2 are DFQATT and SNEGSKA (reference sequence). V lost 3 bases, J lost 11 bases, and 16 bases lay in between. This CDR3 contains 12 residues. The CDR3 sequence is CSARDFGLLAFF. The CDR3 bases are TGCAGTGCTAGGGACTTCGGCCTGTTGGCTTTCTTT.

This clonotype was counted ten times or more. The rearrangement joins TRBV10-3 to TRBJ2-1, with TRBD1 as a possible D gene (5 bases). CDR3 size: 16 residues. Germline assignment: CDR1 ENHRY and CDR2 SYGVKD. The V end was cut by 3 bases, the J end by 2 bases, with 14 bases between. CDR3 sequence (DNA): TGTGCCATCAGTGAATCGAAGGGGATCGCCTACAATGAGCAGTTCTTC. This encodes CAISESKGIAYNEQFF.

The chain is built from TRBV19 and TRBJ2-1; D remains unclear. Trimming took 2 bases from V and 5 from J, leaving 13 bases between them. The V gene's germline CDR1 is LNHDA and CDR2 SQIVND (reference sequence). The CDR3 is made up of 15 amino acids. The CDR3 DNA reads TGTGCCAGTAGTATATGGCTCAAATCAGACAATGAGCAGTTCTTC. Protein sequence: CASSIWLKSDNEQFF.

At least ten counts were recorded for this clonotype. The chain recombines TRBV10-1 with TRBJ2-7; possibly TRBD1 for D (6 bases). The V end was cut by 3 bases, the J end by 2 bases, with 17 bases between. Germline V gene data show CDR1 as WNHNN and CDR2 as SYGVQD (reference sequence). The CDR3 runs 16 residues. Here the CDR3 DNA reads TGCGCCAGCAGTGATACCGGGACACCATCTCCCTACGAGCAGTACTTC. This translates into CASSDTGTPSPYEQYF.

This clonotype occurred many times. The genes are TRBV7-3 and TRBJ2-5; no reliable D call. V lost 1 base and J 4 bases, leaving 10 bases between the germline ends. There are 14 residues in the CDR3. CDR1 SGHTA and CDR2 FQGTGA come from the germline V gene. The CDR3 loop reads CASSLSASGETQYF. The CDR3 DNA sequence: TGTGCCAGCAGCTTAAGTGCGTCTGGAGAGACCCAGTACTTC.

This clonotype was observed many times. This rearrangement joins TRBV5-6 to TRBJ2-7; a weak D match, TRBD2 (6 bases). This CDR3 contains 12 residues. Per germline, CDR1 SGHDT and CDR2 YYEEEE. The V and J ends lost 3 bases and 6 bases respectively, with 10 bases between them. The CDR3 nucleotides are TGTGCCAGCAGCTCGACTAGAGCCGAGCAGTACTTC. Translated, it gives CASSSTRAEQYF.